This T cell receptor (beta chain) was identified during a study of PD-1 blockade in mismatch repair-deficient tumors. The CDR3 has 15 amino acids. Germline V CDR1 and CDR2: MDHEN, SYDVKM. J was trimmed by 2 bases and V by 8 bases; bases with no gene match: 11. Produced via immunoSEQ multiplex PCR; TCRdb's table is partial and in-frame only. The table lists approximately 20,000 clones, over 75% of them singletons. A single count supports this clone. The genes are TRBV28 and TRBJ2-7, with 8 bases matching TRBD2. The material sequenced was PBMCs, taken 52 weeks after starting pembrolizumab. The TCR sequence derives from an adult with mismatch repair-deficient cancer. CDR3: CASLGTIAGPYEQYF. CDR3 bases: TGTGCCAGCCTGGGGACCATAGCGGGACCCTACGAGCAGTACTTC.